The 16 T cell receptor beta chains below all came from one sample that was sequenced in a study of shared clonotypes between healthy human individuals. The data were produced by immunoSEQ multiplex PCR, yet TCRdb's version contains in-frame clones alone and is incomplete. The top ten hold roughly 0.36% of the sample, which has roughly 2,500,000 clones, 93% seen once. The material sequenced was naive CD4+ T cells from PBMCs. Subset meaning: CD45RA+ positively selected. The origin of the receptors is a man aged 18 to 30 in good health. Some clones in this sample may be carry-over from other donors' samples.

The rearrangement uses TRBV9 and TRBJ2-5, with D possibly TRBD2 on 6 matching bases. CDR1 is SGDLS, CDR2 YYNGEE, per germline. This CDR3 has 14 residues. V lost 0 bases to trimming and J lost 6 bases, with 12 bases between them. This chain's CDR3 is CASSVDRGLKTQYF. In nucleotides, the CDR3 is TGTGCCAGCAGCGTAGATCGGGGGTTGAAGACCCAGTACTTC.

The table lists this clone with a few counts. This chain uses TRBV6-1 with TRBJ1-1, with TRBD1 identical over 7 bases. V shed 7 bases, J shed 0 bases, and the junction held 5 bases outside the gene matches. From germline, CDR1 is MNHNS and CDR2 SASEGT. The CDR3 contains 14 residues. The CDR3 DNA sequence: TGTGCCAGCAAAGCAGGGGGGCTGAACACTGAAGCTTTCTTT. The encoded protein is CASKAGGLNTEAFF.

This clone was seen more than once but under ten times. The V gene is TRBV14, the J gene TRBJ1-2; 7 nucleotides agree with TRBD1. CDR1 and CDR2 from the germline V gene are SGHDN and FVKESK. The ends lost 4 bases at V and 8 bases at J; junction bases unmatched: 7. This CDR3 comprises 13 residues. CDR3: CASSLQTGFGYTF. CDR3 in DNA: TGTGCCAGCAGCCTTCAGACAGGGTTCGGCTACACCTTC.

The J gene is TRBJ1-1, the V gene TRBV5-1, with D perhaps matching TRBD1 (5 bases). CDR1 and CDR2 from the germline V gene are SGHRS and YFSETQ. V lost 3 bases and J 1 base, leaving 13 bases between the germline ends. The CDR3 length is 15 residues. The DNA for the CDR3 is TGCGCCAGCAGCTCGGGGCTCGGGGGGAACACTGAAGCTTTCTTT. Protein: CASSSGLGGNTEAFF.

The chain links TRBV5-1 to TRBJ2-5, with 7 bases identical to TRBD1. J gave up 1 base and V 4 bases, and 10 bases lay outside the gene matches. Germline V gene sequence: CDR1 SGHRS, CDR2 YFSETQ. There are 16 residues in the CDR3. DNA of the CDR3: TGCGCCAGCAGCGAAAGGGACAGCCCACCCCAAGAGACCCAGTACTTC. Amino acid sequence: CASSERDSPPQETQYF.

CDR3 bases: TGTGCCAGCAGTACGCATATGGCTAACTATGGCTACACCTTC. It specifies CASSTHMANYGYTF. The V gene is TRBV27, the J gene TRBJ1-2; D gene ambiguous. This CDR3 contains 14 residues. From germline, CDR1 is MNHEY and CDR2 SMNVEV (reference sequence). V lost 5 bases and J 0 bases, leaving 10 bases between the germline ends.

Only a few counts were recorded for this clone. The CDR3 coding sequence is TGTGCCAGCAGCCAAGATGAAGGTAAAGAAAAACTGTTTTTT. Translated: CASSQDEGKEKLFF. The chain uses TRBV4-2 and TRBJ1-4; no clear D gene. CDR1 LGHNA and CDR2 YNFKEQ come from the germline V gene. Trimming took off 0 bases at V and 8 bases at J, with 10 bases between the two ends. The CDR3 length is 14 residues.

V gene TRBV20-1 combines with J gene TRBJ2-5; D ambiguous. This CDR3 contains 11 residues. Trimming removed 6 bases from V and 2 bases from J, with 7 bases in between. Germline CDR1 and CDR2: DFQATT and SNEGSKA (reference sequence). DNA for the CDR3: TGCAGTGCCGCCCCTCAAGAGACCCAGTACTTC. This codes for CSAAPQETQYF.

The CDR3 nucleotides are TGTGCCAGCAGCGCCCACTCGGAGGGGTACACCGGGGAGCTGTTTTTT. As protein: CASSAHSEGYTGELFF. The chain joins TRBV9 to TRBJ2-2; D is perhaps TRBD2 (6 bases). Trimming pared 3 bases from V and 3 bases from J, leaving 15 bases between. The CDR3 runs to 16 residues. CDR1 and CDR2 from the germline V gene are SGDLS and YYNGEE.

The chain employs TRBV5-8 and TRBJ2-5, with D hard to call. Trimming took off 4 bases at V and 2 bases at J, with 15 bases between the two ends. CDR3 length equals 15 residues. CDR1 is SGHTS and CDR2 is YDEGEE in the germline V gene. The CDR3 here is CASSTDRLKQETQYF. CDR3 nucleotide sequence: TGTGCCAGCAGCACGGATAGACTGAAACAAGAGACCCAGTACTTC.

The J gene is TRBJ2-7, the V gene TRBV18, with D perhaps given as TRBD1 or TRBD2 (5 bases each). With 5 bases removed from V and 5 bases from J, the gap between germline ends came to 16 bases. From germline, CDR1 is KGHSH and CDR2 LQKENI. The CDR3 spans 14 residues. In DNA form, the CDR3 reads TGTGCCAGCTCATCGTTGTCGGGGCTGGACGAGCAGTACTTC. Translation: CASSSLSGLDEQYF.

CDR3 coding DNA: TGTGCCAGCAGCAAACGACGACAGACCGAGCAGTACTTC. It is translated as CASSKRRQTEQYF. V gene TRBV7-2 combines with J gene TRBJ2-7; possibly TRBD1 for D (5 bases). The germline V gene encodes CDR1 SGHTA and CDR2 FQGNSA. The CDR3 contains 13 residues. Trimming stripped 5 bases from V and 6 bases from J, with 14 bases between.

The rearrangement joins TRBV28 to TRBJ2-2, with a possible D match to TRBD1 (7 bases). Germline V lookup: CDR1 MDHEN, CDR2 SYDVKM. This CDR3 is built from 15 residues. Trimming left V 6 bases short and J 1 base short, with 12 bases between. The CDR3 DNA reads as TGTGCCAGCAGGCCAGGGGGGATGAACACCGGGGAGCTGTTTTTT. It encodes CASRPGGMNTGELFF.

V gene TRBV5-1 combines with J gene TRBJ1-1; D uncertain. The V and J ends lost 0 bases and 1 base respectively, with 10 bases between them. The CDR3 runs 15 residues. CDR1 and CDR2 (germline): SGHRS, YFSETQ. CDR3 in amino acids: CASSLGLTANTEAFF. Here the CDR3 DNA reads TGCGCCAGCAGCTTGGGGTTGACGGCGAACACTGAAGCTTTCTTT.

The rearrangement links TRBV2 to TRBJ1-5; a possible D gene is TRBD1 (5 bases). The V and J ends lost 3 bases and 3 bases respectively, with 15 bases between them. Germline CDR1 is SNHLY and CDR2 is FYNNEI. The CDR3 is 16 residues long. CDR3 residues: CASSEEQVGDNQPQHF. In DNA form, the CDR3 reads TGTGCCAGCAGTGAGGAACAGGTCGGGGACAATCAGCCCCAGCATTTT.

The chain links TRBV25-1 to TRBJ1-2; the D is unclear. The ends were cut back, 3 bases at V and 3 bases at J, with 5 bases in the middle. Germline V gene sequence: CDR1 MGHDK, CDR2 SYGVNS. The CDR3 runs to 12 residues. The CDR3 is CASSDGYYGYTF. DNA for the CDR3: TGTGCCAGCAGTGACGGATACTATGGCTACACCTTC.